Included here is one TCR beta chain sequence, with context. Study processing details: Estimation of nucleated cell counts relied on the amplification of reference gene primers. The table came from immunoSEQ multiplex PCR; TCRdb's copy has only in-frame clones and leaves some out. V and J calls and clone size follow that table, whereas D and trimming were derived from the DNA. The table has roughly 290,000 clones, around 90% seen once; the top ten hold about 7%. The data were taken from a study of blood T cell repertoires in COVID-19. Across the whole study: COVID-19 samples, acute and convalescent, were from the United States, Italy and Spain.

Enrolment of Seattle patients took place during active infection, and they were followed longitudinally. The J segment lost 4 bases and the V segment lost 3 bases, leaving 3 bases of the junction unmatched. CDR3 size: 15 residues. Germline-derived CDR1 and CDR2 are KGHDR and SFDVKD. The chain is built from TRBV24-1 and TRBJ2-3; TRBD2 agrees at 10 bases. Sequencing was carried out using peripheral blood. This receptor was obtained from a woman in her twenties or thirties with COVID-19, enrolled during active disease. The CDR3: CATSDKRGGADTQYF. CDR3 in DNA: TGTGCCACCAGTGATAAGCGGGGGGGGGCAGATACGCAGTATTTT.